A selection of T cell receptor beta chains follows, all from one sample in a study of T cells after yellow fever vaccination. Via MiXCR, TCRdb re-called the 5' RACE reads, giving one row per CDR3 protein. This sample has about 73,000 distinct CDR3 sequences, with around 7% found just once. Sequencing was performed on CD8+ T cells sorted from PBMCs, taken on the day of the yellow fever booster vaccination. The receptors derive from a man between 25 and 39 years old who received the YFV17D yellow fever vaccine. Each CDR3 is given with its conserved first and last residue. A D gene is named only where the DNA matches it firmly. Clone size, where shown, is once, few, many, or a class for clones that have expanded.

>TRBJ2-3|TRBV3-1|.|few
CASSQAGSTDTQYF
TGTGCCAGCAGCCAGGCCGGCAGCACAGATACGCAGTATTTT
>TRBJ2-1|TRBV20-1|TRBD2|few
CSASKAGVSYNEQFF
TGCAGTGCTAGCAAAGCGGGAGTCTCCTACAATGAGCAGTTCTTC
>TRBJ2-5|TRBV4-1|.|many
CASSQVGPVGLETQYF
TGCGCCAGCAGCCAAGTAGGTCCAGTGGGGTTGGAGACCCAGTACTTC
>TRBJ2-7|TRBV6-5|.|many
CASSYSPREPSYEQYF
TGTGCCAGCAGTTACTCCCCGCGGGAACCTTCCTACGAGCAGTACTTC
>TRBJ2-5|TRBV7-9|.|many
CASRPPARETQYF
TGTGCCAGCAGACCGCCGGCGCGAGAGACCCAGTACTTC
>TRBJ2-7|TRBV12-3/TRBV12-4|TRBD1|.
CASSLAAGGLNEQYF
TGTGCCAGCAGTTTAGCGGCAGGGGGTCTAAACGAGCAGTACTTC
>TRBJ2-7|TRBV5-1|TRBD1|.
CASSFDRGYEQYF
TGCGCCAGCAGCTTCGACAGGGGGTACGAGCAGTACTTC
>TRBJ2-3|TRBV13|.|.
CASSLPRTDTQYF
TGTGCCAGCAGCCTCCCACGGACAGATACGCAGTATTTT
>TRBJ2-1|TRBV12-3/TRBV12-4|.|.
CASSQTVYNEQFF
TGTGCCAGCAGTCAAACAGTTTACAATGAGCAGTTCTTC
>TRBJ2-7|TRBV4-2|TRBD2|few
CASSLGTSGIEQYF
TGTGCCAGCAGCCTCGGGACTAGCGGGATTGAGCAGTACTTC
>TRBJ1-1|TRBV7-2|.|many
CASSYGVEAFF
TGTGCCAGCAGCTATGGGGTTGAAGCTTTCTTT
>TRBJ2-5|TRBV12-5|.|many
CASGVGLGSQYF
TGTGCTAGTGGGGTGGGGCTGGGGAGCCAGTACTTC
>TRBJ2-7|TRBV9|.|many
CASSPEGGNPYEQYF
TGTGCCAGCAGCCCCGAGGGGGGAAACCCCTACGAGCAGTACTTC
>TRBJ2-5|TRBV6-1|.|few
CASRPTPQETQYF
TGTGCCAGCAGGCCGACCCCTCAAGAGACCCAGTACTTC
>TRBJ2-3|TRBV7-2|TRBD2|few
CASSGGTSSHTDTQYF
TGTGCCAGCAGCGGGGGGACTAGTTCACACACAGATACGCAGTATTTT
>TRBJ2-1|TRBV18|TRBD2|.
CASSPYLAGGNEQFF
TGTGCCAGCTCACCGTATCTAGCGGGGGGCAATGAGCAGTTCTTC
>TRBJ2-1|TRBV29-1|.|many
CSVVPASYNEQFF
TGCAGCGTTGTTCCTGCGTCCTACAATGAGCAGTTCTTC
>TRBJ2-5|TRBV20-1|.|many
CSAGVQGGETQYF
TGCAGTGCTGGGGTACAGGGAGGCGAGACCCAGTACTTC
>TRBJ1-1|TRBV12-3/TRBV12-4|TRBD1|few
CASRRTGMNTEAFF
TGTGCCAGCAGGAGGACAGGCATGAACACTGAAGCTTTCTTT